The present TCR beta chain was sequenced within a study of CD8 T cells in Susac syndrome. This CDR3 is built from 17 residues. Germline CDR1 is SGHAT and CDR2 is FQNNGV. The trim removed 5 bases at V and 2 bases at J, leaving 8 bases unmatched. Only one count was recorded for this clonotype. Its cognate antigen is unknown. The study's findings and limits: TCR sequencing and HLA analysis covered a relatively small number of individuals.

Roughly 0.5 to 1 ug RNA was reverse transcribed with random hexamers. It was immunoSEQ multiplex PCR that amplified TCR beta CDR3 across 54 Vbeta and 13 Jbeta. TCRdb re-called the immunoSEQ multiplex PCR reads through MiXCR, storing one row per CDR3 protein. Altogether 160,000 or so distinct CDR3 sequences are present, 95% being singletons, with the ten largest covering under 0.15%. The TEMRA cells underwent FACS enrichment, while the CD8+ and CD4+ T cells underwent negative isolation. Specimen: CD8+ T cells from PBMCs. This TCR derives from a human donor with multiple sclerosis. V usage is TRBV11-2 and J usage is TRBJ2-3; 12 bases fit TRBD2. CDR3: CASSTPTSGGNTDTQYF. The CDR3 region has the DNA TGTGCCAGCAGCACCCCAACTAGCGGGGGGAACACAGATACGCAGTATTTT.